This T cell receptor (beta chain) was recovered during a study of T cell repertoires in cytomegalovirus infection. Study overall: Public TCR beta signatures were indicative of both CMV infection and a matching HLA type. General study points: Summed public TCR beta family frequency identified CMV carriers bearing the relevant HLA. It was HLA-C-restricted CMV-specific TCR beta clonotypes that dominated the response ex vivo.

The sample holds a few counts of this clonotype. The antigen is undetermined. TCRdb re-called the reads with MiXCR, one entry per CDR3 protein. The sample carries about 450,000 distinct CDR3 sequences, under 40% recorded once. This TCR was recovered from a human donor in good health (CMV status not recorded). Some clones in this sample may be carry-over from other donors' samples. Sequences were obtained from PBMCs.

The CDR3: CASSYPTTPHTF. DNA for the CDR3: TGTGCCAGCAGTTACCCAACGACACCCCACACCTTC. The chain is built from TRBV6-6 and TRBJ1-2, with D unclear. This CDR3 region has 12 residues. The germline V and J ends were trimmed by 2 bases and 12 bases, with 13 bases remaining between them. Germline V lookup: CDR1 MNHNY, CDR2 SVGAGI (reference sequence).